This T cell receptor beta chain was recorded in a study of naive and memory T cell subsets. Whole-blood samples were 2.5 to 3 ml of peripheral blood from healthy adult volunteers. The library had UMIs added by 3' ligation of an oligonucleotide to TCR cDNA. Input was 1 to 1000 ng of DNase-treated total RNA without cell sorting. The ends were cut back, 0 bases at V and 3 bases at J, with 12 bases in the middle. Germline V gene data show CDR1 as SGHRS and CDR2 as YFSETQ. The CDR3 runs to 15 residues. There are many counts of this clonotype. For blood and skin samples, reverse transcription used TCR alpha and beta constant primers. Amplification of ligated cDNA took four PCR rounds with SP2 and nested alpha and beta constant primers. TCRdb reprocessed the 5' RACE reads with MiXCR, giving one entry per CDR3 protein. This table holds roughly 26,000 distinct CDR3 sequences, under 25% found once.

This clonotype originated in a female donor in good health. The chain has TRBV5-1 and TRBJ1-1; the D gene is possibly TRBD1 (5 bases). CDR3 DNA sequence: TGCGCCAGCAGCTTGGCGGCTACAGGTCACACTGAAGCTTTCTTT. Its protein is CASSLAATGHTEAFF.